These 20 T cell receptor beta chains share one sample of origin, sequenced in a study of human T cells and chemical hapten exposure. Time point reported: patch test 2, 6 weeks after DPC sensitization. Treatment specified: therapeutic diphenylcyclopropenone sensitization with weekly scalp DPC. TCRdb reanalysed the RACE reads using MiXCR and keeps one entry per CDR3 protein. The table shows about 69,000 distinct CDR3 sequences, with 10% occurring only once. The input for sequencing was whole blood, taken in connection with sensitization to the hapten diphenylcyclopropenone (DPC). These receptors were taken from a woman aged 45-59 years with alopecia areata. Some clones in this sample may be carry-over from other donors' samples.

This clonotype came up a few times. The chain joins TRBV20-1 to TRBJ1-5; D might be TRBD1 (6 bases). This CDR3 has 14 residues. The V and J ends lost 3 bases and 1 base respectively, with 10 bases between them. Germline CDR1 and CDR2: DFQATT and SNEGSKA (reference sequence). CDR3 sequence reads: CSASRGQSNQPQHF. The CDR3 DNA reads as TGCAGTGCTAGCCGCGGACAGAGCAATCAGCCCCAGCATTTT.

This clonotype was detected ten times or more. The chain carries TRBV20-1 and TRBJ2-3, with 10 nucleotides matching TRBD2. Germline trimming cut 0 bases from V and 3 bases from J; bases unmatched to any gene: 12. CDR1 and CDR2 (germline): DFQATT, SNEGSKA (reference sequence). There are 18 residues in the CDR3. The CDR3: CSARERRTSGYKTDTQYF. DNA of the CDR3: TGCAGTGCTAGAGAACGTCGGACTAGCGGATACAAGACAGATACGCAGTATTTT.

This clonotype was recorded at least ten times. The gene calls are TRBV20-1 and TRBJ2-1; 9 bases line up with TRBD1. The germline CDR1 and CDR2 sequences are DFQATT and SNEGSKA (reference sequence). The CDR3 sequence is 14 residues long. After removal of 2 bases from V and 6 bases from J, the junction contained 5 bases not matched to a gene. CDR3 DNA: TGCAGTGCTAGAAGCGGACAGGGGAGCAATGAGCAGTTCTTC. It is translated as CSARSGQGSNEQFF.

This clonotype was counted ten times or more. The V gene is TRBV12-3 or TRBV12-4, the J gene TRBJ2-3; 9 bases line up with TRBD1. The CDR3 is 17 amino acids. V lost 4 bases and J lost 2; bases outside the gene matches: 10. DNA of the CDR3: TGTGCCAGCAGTTCCTGGGACAGGGTGACCTACACAGATACGCAGTATTTT. This sequence encodes CASSSWDRVTYTDTQYF.

V and J are TRBV7-2 and TRBJ1-2; D call uncertain. The ends were cut back, 5 bases at V and 8 bases at J, with 18 bases in the middle. Germline V gives CDR1 SGHTA, CDR2 FQGNSA. The CDR3 is 14 amino acids. The CDR3 is CASSPTVGTDGYTF. The DNA for the CDR3 is TGTGCCAGCAGCCCTACGGTTGGTACCGACGGCTACACCTTC. The whole variable domain, filled in from reference TRBV7-2 and TRBJ1-2, reads GAGVSQSPSNKVTEKGKDVELRCDPISGHTALYWYRQSLGQGLEFLIYFQGNSAPDKSGLPSDRFSAERTGGSVSTLTIQRTQQEDSAVYLCASSPTVGTDGYTFGSGTRLTVV.

This chain links TRBV9 with TRBJ1-2, with D perhaps TRBD1 (5 bases). The CDR3 totals 15 residues. The V end lost 0 bases, the J end lost 3 bases, and 12 bases lay between the germline ends. CDR1 and CDR2 (germline): SGDLS, YYNGEE. CDR3 in DNA: TGTGCCAGCAGCGTAGCTTTAAGGGACGACTATGGCTACACCTTC. This sequence encodes CASSVALRDDYGYTF.

In its sample, this clonotype was seen many times. The chain employs TRBV1 and TRBJ1-5; TRBD1, as called in the table, went unchecked against the DNA. TRBV1 is an annotated pseudogene. The CDR3 extends over 18 amino acids. The CDR3 loop reads CTSSLPRPVGIRNQPQHF. The CDR3, as DNA: TGCACCAGCAGCCTCCCCCGGCCAGTAGGGATTCGCAATCAGCCCCAGCATTTT.

This clonotype was counted between two and nine times. This chain joins TRBV27 and TRBJ1-1, with D tentatively TRBD1 (5 bases). Germline V CDR1 and CDR2: MNHEY, SMNVEV (reference sequence). The CDR3 is 14 amino acids. V dropped 2 bases and J dropped 4 bases, with 11 bases sitting between them. CDR3 DNA sequence: TGTGCCAGCAGTTTAGAAGGGGAGGCCACTGAAGCTTTCTTT. Amino acid sequence: CASSLEGEATEAFF.

This clonotype was detected many times. The chain recombines TRBV11-2 with TRBJ2-1; 8 bases map to TRBD2. CDR3 length: 16 residues. With 0 bases clipped from V and 6 bases from J, the junction kept 7 bases outside the gene matches. Per germline, CDR1 SGHAT and CDR2 FQNNGV. CDR3: CASSLESGRSFNEQFF. The DNA of the CDR3 is TGTGCCAGCAGCTTAGAGAGCGGGAGAAGTTTCAATGAGCAGTTCTTC.

This clonotype has at least ten counts. The V and J genes are TRBV7-9 and TRBJ1-1; the D is unclear. There are 12 residues in the CDR3. Between the trimmed V and J ends, which lost 8 bases and 0 bases, there was a span of 7 bases. Germline values: CDR1 SEHNR, CDR2 FQNEAQ (reference sequence). CDR3 loop: CASSTVNTEAFF. The CDR3 region has the DNA TGTGCCAGCTCCACAGTGAACACTGAAGCTTTCTTT.

This chain links TRBV20-1 with TRBJ1-5, with TRBD1 matching 7 bases. Losses at the gene ends were 5 bases for V and 5 bases for J; bases not matched to a gene: 12. Germline V gene lookup returns CDR1 DFQATT and CDR2 SNEGSKA (reference sequence). This CDR3 region has 15 residues. The CDR3 loop reads CSAPATGGGYQPQHF. In DNA form, the CDR3 reads TGCAGTGCTCCGGCCACGGGAGGGGGCTATCAGCCCCAGCATTTT.

This clonotype has ten or more counts. The V and J genes are TRBV29-1 and TRBJ2-5; tentatively, D is TRBD2 (5 bases). This CDR3 is built from 14 residues. Trimming shortened V by 0 bases and J by 7 bases, and 15 bases separated the two germline ends. Looked up from germline, CDR1 is SQVTM and CDR2 is ANQGSEA. CDR3 sequence reads: CSVEEIREFRTQYF. The CDR3 DNA follows: TGCAGCGTTGAAGAGATAAGGGAGTTTAGGACCCAGTACTTC.

This clonotype showed up many times. The V and J genes are TRBV11-2 and TRBJ2-7; 9 bases are a match to TRBD2. Germline V gene data show CDR1 as SGHAT and CDR2 as FQNNGV. V shed 5 bases and J 3 bases; nucleotides not matched to a gene: 8. The CDR3 extends over 15 amino acids. The CDR3 here is CASSPGTSRYYEQYF. CDR3 nucleotides: TGTGCCAGCAGCCCCGGGACTAGCAGATACTACGAGCAGTACTTC. The complete variable domain, with remaining parts taken from reference TRBV11-2 and TRBJ2-7, reads EAGVAQSPRYKIIEKRQSVAFWCNPISGHATLYWYQQILGQGPKLLIQFQNNGVVDDSQLPKDRFSAERLKGVDSTLKIQPAKLEDSAVYLCASSPGTSRYYEQYFGPGTRLTVT.

The rearrangement joins TRBV10-2 to TRBJ2-5; D may be TRBD2 (8 bases). Germline V gives CDR1 WSHSY, CDR2 SAAADI. V was cut by 8 bases and J by 7 bases, with 20 bases left in between. This CDR3 has 14 residues. CDR3 amino acids: CASSEGAGGPTQYF. The CDR3 nucleotides read TGCGCCAGCTCCGAGGGGGCGGGAGGCCCGACCCAGTACTTC.

This clonotype came up many times. The chain uses TRBV2 and TRBJ2-1, with TRBD2 identical over 12 bases. V shed 8 bases and J 4 bases; nucleotides not matched to a gene: 15. CDR1 SNHLY and CDR2 FYNNEI come from the germline V gene. This CDR3 has 18 amino acids. The chain's CDR3 is CASREWASGRARYNEQFF. CDR3 bases: TGTGCCAGCCGCGAATGGGCTAGCGGGAGGGCCCGGTACAATGAGCAGTTCTTC.

This clonotype came up many times. The rearrangement joins TRBV29-1 to TRBJ2-3, with D tentatively TRBD1 or TRBD2 (5 bases each). Per germline, CDR1 SQVTM and CDR2 ANQGSEA. V was shortened by 4 bases and J by 3 bases, with 14 bases between the two germline ends. The CDR3 is 14 residues long. The CDR3 region has the DNA TGCAGCGTTGGTTTTGGGGGATCTACAGATACGCAGTATTTT. Protein: CSVGFGGSTDTQYF.

This clonotype was seen more than once but under ten times. CDR3 sequence: CASRWDRESYEQYF. CDR3 sequence (DNA): TGCGCCAGCCGTTGGGACAGGGAGTCCTACGAGCAGTACTTC. V and J are TRBV5-1 and TRBJ2-7; TRBD1 matches 9 bases. Germline CDR1 is SGHRS and CDR2 is YFSETQ. This CDR3 has 14 amino acids. Trimming cost V 7 bases and J 1 base; bases outside gene matches: 6. Together with reference TRBV5-1 and TRBJ2-7, the CDR3 gives the full variable domain: KAGVTQTPRYLIKTRGQQVTLSCSPISGHRSVSWYQQTPGQGLQFLFEYFSETQRNKGNFPGRFSGRQFSNSRSEMNVSTLELGDSALYLCASRWDRESYEQYFGPGTRLTVT.

The rearrangement uses TRBV20-1 and TRBJ2-5; TRBD2 matches 7 bases. The CDR3 is 17 residues long. The germline V gene has CDR1 DFQATT and CDR2 SNEGSKA (reference sequence). Trimming took 0 bases from V and 5 from J; bases not matched to a gene: 15. CDR3: CSARDHRAGSLGETQYF. The CDR3 nucleotides are TGCAGTGCTAGAGATCATAGAGCGGGATCTTTAGGGGAGACCCAGTACTTC.

This clonotype was counted at least ten times. This chain links TRBV7-6 with TRBJ2-3, with D perhaps matching TRBD2 (5 bases). Per germline, CDR1 SGHVS and CDR2 FNYEAQ. Trimming pared 2 bases from V and 1 base from J, leaving 10 bases between. This CDR3 has 15 amino acids. Here the CDR3 DNA reads TGTGCCAGCAGCTTATTTGCAGCGGGCACAGATACGCAGTATTTT. Protein product: CASSLFAAGTDTQYF.

This clonotype was counted at least ten times. V and J are TRBV12-3 or TRBV12-4 and TRBJ2-5; D possibly corresponds to TRBD1 (6 bases). Trimming left V 2 bases short and J 3 bases short, with 7 bases between. CDR3 length: 13 residues. CDR3 region: CASSLYREETQYF. The CDR3 nucleotides read TGTGCCAGCAGTTTATACAGGGAAGAGACCCAGTACTTC.